These T cell receptor beta chains were read from a single sample in a study of blood T cell repertoires in COVID-19. Assay used: immunoSEQ multiplex PCR; TCRdb lists only in-frame clones, some missing. The sample lists about 98,000 clones; about 85% were seen once. The sample was peripheral blood. These receptors were obtained from a man aged 65-85 years with acute or convalescent COVID-19. The CDR3 runs from the conserved cysteine through the conserved F or W. The order of the fields is V gene, J gene, clone size, D gene, CDR3 DNA, CDR3 protein. The D gene is left open where the match is weak. A row's size may be missing; if present it is once, few, many or a size class.

TRBV10-3	TRBJ1-1	.	.	TGTGCCACTGGCCAGGGTAGAACTGAAGCTTTCTTT	CATGQGRTEAFF
TRBV19	TRBJ1-2	.	TRBD1	TGTGCCAGTGAGACAGGGGGCTTTGGGTATGGCTACACCTTC	CASETGGFGYGYTF
TRBV9	TRBJ1-4	.	TRBD1	TGTGCCAGCAGCGTAGGCGGCACGGGACAGGGATCTGAAAAACTGTTTTTT	CASSVGGTGQGSEKLFF
TRBV6-5	TRBJ1-3	.	.	TGTGCCAGCAGTACGGTGATAGGAAACACCATATATTTT	CASSTVIGNTIYF
TRBV28	TRBJ2-3	.	TRBD2	TGTGCCAGCAGTTCCACGACTAGCTCGGTGACGCAGTATTTT	CASSSTTSSVTQYF
TRBV6-1	TRBJ1-5	.	TRBD1	TGTGCCAGCAGTGCCGGGACAGGGGGCGCGTATGGCAATCAGCCCCAGCATTTT	CASSAGTGGAYGNQPQHF
TRBV7-9	TRBJ2-5	.	TRBD1	TGTGCCAGCAGCTTAGTGGGACAGGGGACGACCCAGTACTTC	CASSLVGQGTTQYF
TRBV28	TRBJ2-5	once	.	TGTGCCAGCAGTTTGGGCGGGGAAGGCGGAGAGACCCAGTACTTC	CASSLGGEGGETQYF
TRBV6-2/TRBV6-3	TRBJ1-6	.	TRBD1	TGTGCCAGCAGTTACCAGAGACAGGGTAATTCACCCCTCCACTTT	CASSYQRQGNSPLHF
TRBV24-1	TRBJ1-3	.	TRBD1	TGTGCCACCACCGGAGGACAGGCCACCTCTGGAAACACCATATATTTT	CATTGGQATSGNTIYF
TRBV5-1	TRBJ2-5	.	TRBD1	TGCGCCAGCAGCGGAAGGACAGGGTGGGGAGAGACCCAGTACTTC	CASSGRTGWGETQYF
TRBV30	TRBJ1-6	few	.	TGTGCCTATGGGAGCTCCTATAATTCACCCCTCCACTTT	CAYGSSYNSPLHF
TRBV3-1/TRBV3-2	TRBJ1-2	once	.	TGTGCCAGCAGCCAGCCAGCTAACTATGGCTACACCTTC	CASSQPANYGYTF
TRBV2	TRBJ2-6	.	.	TGTGCCAGCAGTACTTATGGGGCCAACGTCCTGACTTTC	CASSTYGANVLTF
TRBV30	TRBJ2-1	.	TRBD2	TGTGCCCGGGGGTCACCTCGTAGCGGGGCCAATGAGCAGTTCTTC	CARGSPRSGANEQFF
TRBV3-1/TRBV3-2	TRBJ1-5	.	TRBD1	TGTGCCAGCAGCCACCCTGGGACAGGGGTTTGGAGCAATCAGCCCCAGCATTTT	CASSHPGTGVWSNQPQHF
TRBV19	TRBJ1-2	.	TRBD1	TGTGCCAGGATCCGGGACAGGGGATACCTTAACTATGGCTACACCTTC	CARIRDRGYLNYGYTF
TRBV30	TRBJ2-3	once	.	TGTGCCTGGAGTGTAACCAGGAGCACAGATACGCAGTATTTT	CAWSVTRSTDTQYF
TRBV11-2	TRBJ2-6	.	TRBD1	TGTGCCAGCAGCTTAGTTCAGGGGGCCGGGGCCAACGTCCTGACTTTC	CASSLVQGAGANVLTF
TRBV30	TRBJ1-1	.	TRBD1	TGTGCCTGGACTCATTCTTGGTGGAATTCGGGACAGGCGAACACTGAAGCTTTCTTT	CAWTHSWWNSGQANTEAFF
TRBV4-2	TRBJ1-3	.	TRBD1	TGTGCCAGCAGCCAAACCACTGTACAGGGGGTAACTGGAAACACCATATATTTT	CASSQTTVQGVTGNTIYF
TRBV18	TRBJ1-2	.	TRBD1	TGTGCCAGCTCACCAAGGGGGACAGGCGTCGGGGGCTACACCTTC	CASSPRGTGVGGYTF
TRBV10-2	TRBJ2-1	.	.	TGCGCCAGCAGACAAACTAGCGGCACCCCAGGGGGCAATGAGCAGTTCTTC	CASRQTSGTPGGNEQFF
TRBV29-1	TRBJ1-3	.	.	TGCAGCGTTGAAGAAGGCAGGGGAGCGAACACCATATATTTT	CSVEEGRGANTIYF
TRBV30	TRBJ1-2	.	.	TGTGCCTGGAGTTTAGGAGGGAACGGCTATGGCTACACCTTC	CAWSLGGNGYGYTF
TRBV5-6	TRBJ2-2	.	.	TGTGCCAGCAGCTTGGGGACATTTGGGGACACCGGGGAGCTGTTTTTT	CASSLGTFGDTGELFF
TRBV28	TRBJ1-2	few	TRBD1	TGTGCCAGCTCTATTCCGGACAGGAGCGTCGGCTACACCTTC	CASSIPDRSVGYTF
TRBV5-1	TRBJ2-3	.	TRBD2	TGCGCCAGCAGCAGAGCGGGGGGTTGGGGCACAGATACGCAGTATTTT	CASSRAGGWGTDTQYF
TRBV28	TRBJ1-6	.	.	TGTGCCAGCCACTCCGGCGGTAAAGTCCTCCACTTT	CASHSGGKVLHF
TRBV6-2/TRBV6-3	TRBJ1-2	once	.	TGTGCCAGCAGTTACGCCCCCTTGGCAGGGGCCAGGGGTGACTATGGCTACACCTTC	CASSYAPLAGARGDYGYTF
TRBV5-1	TRBJ1-1	.	.	TGCGCCAGCAGCTCACAGGCTTCGAACACTGAAGCTTTCTTT	CASSSQASNTEAFF
TRBV11-3	TRBJ2-7	.	TRBD1	TGTGCCAGCAGCCGAGACAGGGGCCACGAGCAGTACTTC	CASSRDRGHEQYF
TRBV29-1	TRBJ1-2	.	.	TGCAGCGTGGGGGACACCAACTATGGCTACACCTTC	CSVGDTNYGYTF
TRBV7-2	TRBJ2-6	.	.	TGTGCCAGCAGCTTAGATCCTAGCCTTAGCGTCCTGACTTTC	CASSLDPSLSVLTF
TRBV7-9	TRBJ2-3	.	.	TGTGCCAGCAGCTTAGCGGGGGCCGACACAGATACGCAGTATTTT	CASSLAGADTDTQYF
TRBV3-1/TRBV3-2	TRBJ1-2	.	.	TGTGCCAGCAGCCTTTCACCTTTCGGGACAAGTAACTATGGCTACACCTTC	CASSLSPFGTSNYGYTF
TRBV10-1	TRBJ1-1	.	.	TGCGCCAGCAGTAGACAGCAGAACACTGAAGCTTTCTTT	CASSRQQNTEAFF
TRBV21-1	TRBJ2-7	.	.	TGTGCCAGCAGTCCCGGGACTACCTCCCACGAGCAGTACTTC	CASSPGTTSHEQYF
TRBV19	TRBJ1-5	once	TRBD1	TGTGCCAGTAGTAAAAAAGGACAGGGGGCTGGTGTGAGCAATCAGCCCCAGCATTTT	CASSKKGQGAGVSNQPQHF
TRBV2	TRBJ1-1	once	.	TGTGCCAGCGGTAAAGTTATGAACACTGAAGCTTTCTTT	CASGKVMNTEAFF
TRBV29-1	TRBJ2-3	.	.	TGCAGCGTCTGCCCCGGTACTAGTCCAGATACGCAGTATTTT	CSVCPGTSPDTQYF
TRBV6-1	TRBJ1-1	.	.	TGTGCCAGCAGTGATGGGAGGGGCACTGAAGCTTTCTTT	CASSDGRGTEAFF
TRBV7-8	TRBJ2-2	.	TRBD2	TGTGCCAGCAGCAATCGACTAGCGGGGGGTCTAACCGGGGAGCTGTTTTTT	CASSNRLAGGLTGELFF
TRBV19	TRBJ2-2	.	TRBD2	TGTGCCAGTAGTTCCGGGGGGACTAGCGGTGCCGGGGAGCTGTTTTTT	CASSSGGTSGAGELFF
TRBV2	TRBJ2-1	.	.	TGTGCCAGCTACAAAACAGGGAGTAATGAGCAGTTCTTC	CASYKTGSNEQFF
TRBV12-5	TRBJ2-1	.	.	TGTGCTAGTGGTTTGGGGACAAATAACGAGCAGTTCTTC	CASGLGTNNEQFF
TRBV9	TRBJ1-2	once	.	TGTGCCAGCAGCGTAGACAGAAACTATGGCTACACCTTC	CASSVDRNYGYTF
TRBV7-9	TRBJ2-7	.	.	TGTGCCAGCAGCTTAGATTTTTGGCAGGGGAACGAGCAGTACTTC	CASSLDFWQGNEQYF
TRBV6-5	TRBJ2-1	.	.	TGTGCCAGCAGGTCCGACAGATCCTACAATGAGCAGTTCTTC	CASRSDRSYNEQFF
TRBV30	TRBJ1-6	.	TRBD1	TGTGCCTGGAGTGTACAGGGGAATTCACCCCTCCACTTT	CAWSVQGNSPLHF
TRBV10-3	TRBJ2-1	.	.	TGTGCCATCAAATCCCAACAGGGTTCCTACAATGAGCAGTTCTTC	CAIKSQQGSYNEQFF
TRBV7-2	TRBJ1-1	.	.	TGTGCCAGCAGCCTCCCCGGAGGATACACTGAAGCTTTCTTT	CASSLPGGYTEAFF
TRBV7-3	TRBJ2-3	.	.	TGTGCCAGCAGCTTCGGACTCCCAGATACGCAGTATTTT	CASSFGLPDTQYF
TRBV5-1	TRBJ2-1	.	TRBD2	TGCGCCAGCAGCCTGGGGAGACTAGCGGGAGACAATGAGCAGTTCTTC	CASSLGRLAGDNEQFF
TRBV5-1	TRBJ2-7	.	.	TGCGCCAGCAGCTGGGCGCAGGGCCGCTACGAGCAGTACTTC	CASSWAQGRYEQYF
TRBV5-1	TRBJ2-2	few	.	TGCGCCAGCAGCTTGAGACACCTGGTGAACACCGGGGAGCTGTTTTTT	CASSLRHLVNTGELFF
TRBV5-5	TRBJ1-1	.	TRBD1	TGTGCCAGCAGCTGGAGGGGGCCCGACACTGAAGCTTTCTTT	CASSWRGPDTEAFF
TRBV2	TRBJ1-5	.	.	TGTGCCAGCAGTGCTACGACTGGAAATAGCAATCAGCCCCAGCATTTT	CASSATTGNSNQPQHF
TRBV12-5	TRBJ1-5	.	TRBD1	TGTGCTAGTGGTTTGGTGTTTAGGGGGACAGGGAGCCAGCCCCAGCATTTT	CASGLVFRGTGSQPQHF
TRBV28	TRBJ2-2	.	TRBD2	TGTGCCAGCATCCAGCGGGGGGGCCCCGGGGAGCTGTTTTTT	CASIQRGGPGELFF